This is a list of T cell receptor beta chains from one sample in a study of blood T cell repertoires in COVID-19. Some clones are missing from TCRdb's copy, which holds only in-frame ones; the method was immunoSEQ multiplex PCR. The table has more than 45,000 clones, 75% to 90% seen once; the top ten hold around 15%. Sequencing was carried out using peripheral blood. All receptors derive from a human donor in a cohort sampled during active COVID-19. CDR3s include the opening cysteine and the closing phenylalanine or tryptophan. The order of the fields is CDR3 DNA, CDR3 protein, D gene, J gene, clone size, V gene. A D gene is named only where the DNA matches it firmly. The size entry is marked missing in some rows and otherwise reads once, few, many or a size class.

DNA: TGTGCCAGCAGCCTACGGGACAGTGGAGAACCGATGACTGAAGCTTTCTTT
CDR3: CASSLRDSGEPMTEAFF
D: TRBD1
J: TRBJ1-1
size: NA
V: TRBV11-2

DNA: TGTGCTAGTGGTTTGGTAGAGGAACCCCAGCATTTT
CDR3: CASGLVEEPQHF
D: NA
J: TRBJ1-5
size: NA
V: TRBV12-5

DNA: TGTGCCAGCAGTTTATCTAGCTATGGCTACACCTTC
CDR3: CASSLSSYGYTF
D: NA
J: TRBJ1-2
size: NA
V: TRBV12-3/TRBV12-4

DNA: TGTGCCACCAGCATTGGCGGGCTAGGAGGATTCAATGAGCAGTTCTTC
CDR3: CATSIGGLGGFNEQFF
D: NA
J: TRBJ2-1
size: NA
V: TRBV15

DNA: TGTGCCAGCAGCTCTAACAACCTCGGGGATACGCAGTATTTT
CDR3: CASSSNNLGDTQYF
D: NA
J: TRBJ2-3
size: NA
V: TRBV7-6

DNA: TGTGCCAGTAGTATAGGGGTCGATCGGGGAGAGTCTTACGAGCAGTACTTC
CDR3: CASSIGVDRGESYEQYF
D: NA
J: TRBJ2-7
size: NA
V: TRBV19

DNA: TGTGCCAGCAGTTTAAGGGCGGGAGGGAACTATGGCTACACCTTC
CDR3: CASSLRAGGNYGYTF
D: NA
J: TRBJ1-2
size: few
V: TRBV28

DNA: TGTGCCAGCAGCCGCCGGGGGGGGCTGGACGAGCAGTACTTC
CDR3: CASSRRGGLDEQYF
D: TRBD2
J: TRBJ2-7
size: NA
V: TRBV6-1

DNA: TGTGCCAGCAGCCTTGCAACAGGGGCTGCACCCCTCCACTTT
CDR3: CASSLATGAAPLHF
D: TRBD1
J: TRBJ1-6
size: once
V: TRBV11-1

DNA: TGTGCCACCAGCAGTGGTCAGGGGCGCAACGAGCAGTACTTC
CDR3: CATSSGQGRNEQYF
D: NA
J: TRBJ2-7
size: NA
V: TRBV15

DNA: TGTGCCATCACTGAGGGGGGGGACATCGGGTCACCCCTCCACTTT
CDR3: CAITEGGDIGSPLHF
D: NA
J: TRBJ1-6
size: NA
V: TRBV10-3